Below are 25 T cell receptor beta chains sequenced from a single sample in a study of OX40 agonist ivuxolimab in advanced cancers. Library generation was performed with the immunoSEQ multiplex PCR assay. TCRdb re-hosts the immuneACCESS table, in-frame sequences only. Its copies lack some clones; in the studies checked, an unresolved V gene accounts for under half of them, and the cause for the rest is not known. This sample holds fewer than 30,000 clones; around 79% were observed only once. The top ten clonotypes cover 33% of the sample. The starting material was CD4+ or CD8+ T cells sorted from blood, obtained in a trial of the OX40 agonist ivuxolimab. The receptors stem from an adult with an advanced solid tumor such as melanoma, head and neck, liver or kidney cancer.

The chain employs TRBV15 and TRBJ1-3; D perhaps matches TRBD1 (6 bases). Trimming removed 3 bases from V and 0 bases from J, with 9 bases in between. Germline V gene data show CDR1 as LNHNV and CDR2 as YYDKDF (reference sequence). This CDR3 region has 15 residues. The CDR3 sequence is CATSRDSSSGNTIYF. As DNA, the CDR3 is TGTGCCACCAGCAGGGACAGCTCCTCTGGAAACACCATATATTTT.

This clone has a handful of counts. The chain links TRBV5-1 to TRBJ2-7, with unresolved D. Germline V gene data show CDR1 as SGHRS and CDR2 as YFSETQ. V lost 5 bases, J lost 7 bases, and 16 bases lay in between. The CDR3 totals 13 residues. CDR3 in amino acids: CASRLGSAREQYF. The CDR3 DNA sequence: TGCGCCAGCAGGCTAGGGTCCGCCCGGGAGCAGTACTTC.

The gene calls are TRBV4-1 and TRBJ2-5, with TRBD2 identical over 8 bases. CDR3 size: 15 residues. In germline, CDR1 is MGHRA, CDR2 YSYEKL. J was trimmed by 5 bases and V by 3 bases; bases with no gene match: 8. DNA for the CDR3: TGCGCCAGCAGCCAGTCCGGGACTAGTGGGGAGACCCAGTACTTC. Amino acid sequence: CASSQSGTSGETQYF.

The V and J genes are TRBV11-3 and TRBJ2-7; TRBD1 matches 9 bases. The CDR3 is 17 amino acids. Trimming at V came to 4 bases and at J to 3 bases, leaving 13 bases not matched to a gene. CDR1 SGHNT and CDR2 YENEEA come from the germline V gene. The CDR3 region has the DNA TGTGCCAGCAGCTGGGGACAGGGAGGACTAGACTTCTACGAGCAGTACTTC. Encoded protein: CASSWGQGGLDFYEQYF.

This clone was recorded once. The chain recombines TRBV5-1 with TRBJ1-1; no reliable D call. The CDR3 has 14 residues. Per germline, CDR1 SGHRS and CDR2 YFSETQ. V lost 0 bases, J lost 1 base, and 7 bases lay in between. The DNA for the CDR3 is TGCGCCAGCAGCTTGGAGGTGGGGAACACTGAAGCTTTCTTT. Translation gives CASSLEVGNTEAFF. Based on the CDR3 plus reference TRBV5-1 and TRBJ1-1, the full variable domain is KAGVTQTPRYLIKTRGQQVTLSCSPISGHRSVSWYQQTPGQGLQFLFEYFSETQRNKGNFPGRFSGRQFSNSRSEMNVSTLELGDSALYLCASSLEVGNTEAFFGQGTRLTVV.

A few counts support this clone. The genes are TRBV9 and TRBJ2-1, with TRBD2 matching over 11 bases. Per the germline V gene, CDR1 is SGDLS and CDR2 is YYNGEE. CDR3 size: 14 residues. The V and J ends lost 3 bases and 9 bases, in that order; junction bases with no gene match: 5. CDR3: CASSGVAGGGEQFF. The DNA of the CDR3 is TGTGCCAGCAGCGGGGTAGCGGGAGGGGGTGAGCAGTTCTTC.

This sequence joins TRBV2 and TRBJ2-7, with a possible D match to TRBD1 (6 bases). This CDR3 is built from 15 residues. Germline loops: CDR1 SNHLY, CDR2 FYNNEI. The germline V and J ends were trimmed by 2 bases and 3 bases, with 14 bases remaining between them. Here the CDR3 reads CASSERLGRGYEQYF. The CDR3 DNA sequence: TGTGCCAGCAGTGAAAGGTTAGGCAGGGGCTACGAGCAGTACTTC.

The chain links TRBV6-5 to TRBJ2-7; 10 positions match TRBD1. The CDR3 has 15 amino acids. CDR1 is MNHEY, CDR2 SVGAGI, per germline. With 6 bases clipped from V and 3 bases from J, the junction kept 8 bases outside the gene matches. The CDR3 loop is CASRQTRDRGYEQYF. The CDR3 nucleotides are TGTGCCAGCAGGCAAACGCGGGACAGGGGCTACGAGCAGTACTTC.

This rearrangement joins TRBV28 to TRBJ2-7; a possible D gene is TRBD1 (5 bases). The CDR3 extends over 15 amino acids. V lost 7 bases, J lost 2 bases, and 18 bases lay in between. Germline V gives CDR1 MDHEN, CDR2 SYDVKM. The CDR3 is CASTLVSGSPYEQYF. CDR3 bases: TGTGCCAGCACTCTTGTTTCAGGGTCGCCCTACGAGCAGTACTTC.

J is TRBJ2-2 and V is TRBV29-1, with D tentatively TRBD2 (6 bases). The CDR3 has 14 amino acids. Germline CDR1 is SQVTM and CDR2 is ANQGSEA. The germline V and J ends were trimmed by 5 bases and 3 bases, with 13 bases remaining between them. Written as DNA, the CDR3 is TGCAGCGTTCGCGGGACCGAGCACACCGGGGAGCTGTTTTTT. Amino acids: CSVRGTEHTGELFF.

This clone turned up a few times. The V and J genes are TRBV28 and TRBJ1-5; no definite D call. The CDR3 is made up of 16 amino acids. V shed 6 bases and J shed 0 bases, with 15 bases lying between them. Looked up from germline, CDR1 is MDHEN and CDR2 is SYDVKM. The CDR3 region has the DNA TGTGCCAGCAGGGCAGGCGGCAAGTATAGCAATCAGCCCCAGCATTTT. Protein sequence: CASRAGGKYSNQPQHF.

V and J are TRBV6-5 and TRBJ2-5; D possibly corresponds to TRBD2 (5 bases). Germline V lookup: CDR1 MNHEY, CDR2 SVGAGI. The CDR3 contains 13 residues. V lost 4 bases, J lost 7 bases, and 13 bases lay in between. Here the CDR3 DNA reads TGTGCCAGCAGTTTTGCTGCCGGAGGGACCCAGTACTTC. Its translation is CASSFAAGGTQYF.

This chain connects TRBV7-8 to TRBJ2-1, with 8 bases identical to TRBD2. With 5 bases clipped from V and 6 bases from J, the junction kept 9 bases outside the gene matches. The CDR3 contains 15 residues. Per germline, CDR1 SGHVS and CDR2 FQNEAQ. As DNA, the CDR3 is TGTGCCAGCAGCCCCCGGGAGGGGTTCAGCAATGAGCAGTTCTTC. Translating it yields CASSPREGFSNEQFF.

This chain connects TRBV28 to TRBJ1-4, with 10 bases aligning to TRBD1. V lost 0 bases, J lost 7 bases, and 2 bases stayed unmatched. The CDR3 contains 15 residues. Germline CDR1 MDHEN, CDR2 SYDVKM. The CDR3 protein is CASSLWTGGGEKLFF. DNA for the CDR3: TGTGCCAGCAGTTTATGGACAGGGGGCGGTGAAAAACTGTTTTTT.

The rearrangement links TRBV7-9 to TRBJ2-1, with TRBD1 matching over 7 bases. CDR1 and CDR2 (germline): SEHNR, FQNEAQ (reference sequence). The CDR3 covers 16 residues. J lost 2 bases, V lost 6 bases, and 10 bases had no gene match. In nucleotides, the CDR3 is TGTGCCAGCAGTTATGATCCCGGGACAGCCTACAATGAGCAGTTCTTC. This gives the protein CASSYDPGTAYNEQFF.

This chain links TRBV13 with TRBJ1-1, with D maybe TRBD1 (5 bases). V was cut by 5 bases and J by 1 base, with 11 bases left in between. CDR1 is PRHDT, CDR2 FYEKMQ, per germline (reference sequence). The CDR3 consists of 14 residues. CDR3 nucleotides: TGTGCCAGCAGCCCAGGGATTTCGAACACTGAAGCTTTCTTT. Its protein is CASSPGISNTEAFF.

In this sample, this clone turned up a few times. The chain recombines TRBV28 with TRBJ2-5; 10 nucleotides match TRBD2. This CDR3 region has 22 residues. V gave up 6 bases and J gave up 5 bases; unmatched junction bases: 30. Per the germline V gene, CDR1 is MDHEN and CDR2 is SYDVKM. The CDR3 region has the DNA TGTGCCAGCAGCGGGATAACAGCATCTCAGGCTAGCGGGAGATTTCTCCGCGAGACCCAGTACTTC. It is translated as CASSGITASQASGRFLRETQYF.

The chain is built from TRBV5-6 and TRBJ1-3; D may be TRBD1 (5 bases). With 0 bases removed from V and 0 bases from J, the gap between germline ends came to 19 bases. Germline V gene lookup returns CDR1 SGHDT and CDR2 YYEEEE. This CDR3 comprises 19 residues. CDR3 loop: CASSLVGPGEGLSGNTIYF. The CDR3 nucleotides are TGTGCCAGCAGCTTGGTGGGACCCGGGGAGGGCCTCTCTGGAAACACCATATATTTT.

V is TRBV28 and J is TRBJ2-7; D unclear. The CDR3 extends over 8 amino acids. CDR1 is MDHEN and CDR2 is SYDVKM in the germline V gene. Trimming removed 8 bases at V and 4 bases at J, with 0 bases between. Here the CDR3 DNA reads TGTGCCAGCTACGAGCAGTACTTC. It yields the protein CASYEQYF.

Note on this clone: A read error may be the cause here, since a much bigger clone is one base away. The rearrangement uses TRBV11-3 and TRBJ1-2; D remains ambiguous. This CDR3 spans 13 amino acids. V lost 1 base, J lost 1 base, and 4 bases lay in between. Germline CDR1 SGHNT, CDR2 YENEEA. The CDR3 DNA sequence: TGTGCCAGCAGCTTAGGGGTTAACTATGGCTACACCTTC. This sequence encodes CASSLGVNYGYTF.

This clone was recorded once. The chain has TRBV4-1 and TRBJ1-5; D unresolved. The germline V and J ends were trimmed by 0 bases and 0 bases, with 0 bases remaining between them. CDR3 length: 13 residues. Germline V gene data show CDR1 as MGHRA and CDR2 as YSYEKL. DNA of the CDR3: TGCGCCAGCAGCCAAGATAGCAATCAGCCCCAGCATTTT. It translates to CASSQDSNQPQHF.

The V call is TRBV7-9, the J call TRBJ2-5; D ambiguous. The CDR3 contains 14 residues. Germline-derived CDR1 and CDR2 are SEHNR and FQNEAQ (reference sequence). Trimming removed 3 bases at V and 1 base at J, with 9 bases between. The CDR3: CASSFLQGQETQYF. In DNA form, the CDR3 reads TGTGCCAGCAGCTTCCTACAAGGCCAAGAGACCCAGTACTTC.

V usage is TRBV4-1 and J usage is TRBJ2-7, with TRBD1 matching over 11 bases. This CDR3 has 15 residues. J was trimmed by 4 bases and V by 1 base; bases with no gene match: 3. CDR1 and CDR2 from the germline V gene are MGHRA and YSYEKL. CDR3 protein: CASSQVGQGAYEQYF. The CDR3 DNA is TGCGCCAGCAGCCAAGTTGGACAGGGGGCATACGAGCAGTACTTC.

The rearrangement uses TRBV15 and TRBJ1-2, with TRBD1 as a possible D gene (6 bases). V was trimmed by 0 bases and J by 7 bases, leaving 18 bases between them. CDR1 LNHNV and CDR2 YYDKDF come from the germline V gene (reference sequence). This CDR3 is built from 16 residues. CDR3 in DNA: TGTGCCACCAGCAGAGATTGGACAGCCAGCGACTCTGGCTACACCTTC. Protein: CATSRDWTASDSGYTF.

The genes are TRBV4-1 and TRBJ1-2; the D gene is possibly TRBD1 (6 bases). Trimming pared 1 base from V and 8 bases from J, leaving 17 bases between. This CDR3 spans 15 amino acids. The germline CDR1 and CDR2 sequences are MGHRA and YSYEKL. Written as DNA, the CDR3 is TGCGCCAGCAGCCAAGTGACAGGTTCGGTTTGGGGCTACACCTTC. Its protein product is CASSQVTGSVWGYTF.